This T cell receptor (beta chain) was sequenced during a study of T cell changes during pregnancy in multiple sclerosis. Repertoires were generated with immunoSEQ multiplex PCR, while TCRdb's copy carries only in-frame clones and drops some. The table records approximately 70,000 clones, around 94% of them present only once. The CDR3 length is 16 residues. The germline CDR1 and CDR2 sequences are MNHEY and SMNVEV (reference sequence). V dropped 2 bases and J dropped 1; count of bases not matched to a gene: 7. This sequence originates from a female donor with multiple sclerosis, enrolled in a pregnancy study. This sample comprised CD4+ T cells from peripheral blood mononuclear cells, obtained after pregnancy. The V gene is TRBV27, the J gene TRBJ1-1; TRBD1 aligns across 7 bases. Here the CDR3 reads CASSLHGQASNTEAFF. CDR3 bases: TGTGCCAGCAGTTTACACGGACAGGCCTCGAACACTGAAGCTTTCTTT.